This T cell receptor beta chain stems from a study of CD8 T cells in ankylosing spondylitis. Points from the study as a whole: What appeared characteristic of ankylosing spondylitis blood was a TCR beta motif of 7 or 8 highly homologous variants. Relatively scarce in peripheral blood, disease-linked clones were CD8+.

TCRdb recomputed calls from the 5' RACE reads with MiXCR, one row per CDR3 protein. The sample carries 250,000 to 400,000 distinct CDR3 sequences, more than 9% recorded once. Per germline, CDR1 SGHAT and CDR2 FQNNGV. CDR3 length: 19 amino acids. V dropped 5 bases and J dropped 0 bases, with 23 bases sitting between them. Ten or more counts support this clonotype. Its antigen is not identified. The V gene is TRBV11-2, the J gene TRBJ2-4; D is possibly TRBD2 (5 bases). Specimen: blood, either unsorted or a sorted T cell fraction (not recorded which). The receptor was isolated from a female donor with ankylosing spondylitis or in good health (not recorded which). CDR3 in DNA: TGTGCCAGCAGCCCTCTATCGGGAAACAACAGATTAGCCAAAAACATTCAGTACTTC. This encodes CASSPLSGNNRLAKNIQYF.